The text below deals with one T cell receptor (beta chain). It has no known antigen specificity. No much larger clone is present one base from it, and per-base qualities are unavailable. CD8 naive samples were CD45RO-negative cells positively selected for CCR7, giving a CD45RA+CCR7+ population that excluded TemRA cells. The donors were healthy, HIV-negative adults with no recently reported acute infections or vaccinations. Every donor was a Caucasian adult living in Nashville, Tennessee, USA. Blood was collected by leukapheresis, and PBMCs were isolated by Ficoll-Histopaque density gradient centrifugation and then cryopreserved in liquid nitrogen vapor phase. Purity and quantity of every magnetically sorted T cell population were checked by analytical flow cytometry. Genomic DNA was isolated from every sorted fraction and measured by UV absorbance on a Nanodrop 2000c. CDR3 length: 14 amino acids, cysteine to phenylalanine. The CDR3 DNA has 42 bases and is translated from base 1. The germline V gene encodes CDR1 SGHDT and CDR2 YYEEEE. Ends trimmed: V by 4 bases, J by 4 bases; bases unmatched to a gene: 7.

This sample was taken from a study of shared clonotypes between healthy human individuals (dated by TCRdb to about 2020). At the level of the whole study: Two women and a few men aged 18 to 49 years were included in the cohort. For each donor, CD4 naive and CD4 memory were each given three plates, CD8 naive was given two plates, and CD8 memory was given one plate. Blood TCR repertoires of five healthy adults were deeply sequenced to estimate repertoire size and the extent of clonotype sharing between individuals. Different laboratories and diverse techniques were used to prepare libraries and sequence TCR repertoires, to increase sequencing depth and limit assay-specific biases. Per donor, leukapheresis produced somewhere between about 0.94 and 8.9 billion PBMCs. The paper as a whole reports these results and caveats: The small number of donors limited the genetic and exposure-history diversity represented. Sampling was restricted to blood, and TCR repertoires in tissues likely differ from the TCR repertoires found in blood. Larger estimated clonotype richness was generally found for naive subsets than for memory subsets. Compared with non-shared clonotypes, clonotypes shared by all four sorted-subset donors had higher generation probabilities. Rarefaction of sorted-subset datasets indicated incomplete sequencing despite the large sequencing depth. About 5% of naive CD4, 3.5% of naive CD8, roughly 2.5% of memory CD4, and about 0.4% of memory CD8 clonotypes were shared across several donors. Pairwise subsampling led to the expectation that sequencing depth would affect the degree of clonotype sharing among donors.

Using the deep immunoSEQ assay, TCR CDR3 regions were amplified from genomic DNA by multiplex PCR. Extracted genomic DNA from each cell subset was distributed evenly across all wells of several immunoSEQ 96-well plates, and each plate was treated as a replicate. For sorted subsets, 150 to 200 ng genomic DNA, equal to 25,000 to 35,000 T cell genomes, was loaded into each replicate PCR. Purified libraries were measured with a Qubit 3.0 fluorometer, size-checked on a Bioanalyzer 2100, and measured again with the KAPA Library Quantification kit. Each immunoSEQ 96-well plate was sequenced on its own single-read 150-cycle Illumina NextSeq 550 flow cell. From the authors' description of their analysis: Because the immunoSEQ output held only junctional sequences and lacked quality scores, the filtering could not match the filtering applied to full-length reads. To assign V/J genes and CDR3, sequences were annotated against IMGT germline references using PyIR, a Python wrapper for IgBLAST v1.9. Any read was removed if the V/J assignment was weak (E-value above 1e-6), the CDR3 was missing, or the read contained stop codons, out-of-frame junctions, or ambiguous translated residues. V3J clonotypes were defined by identical inferred V gene, J gene, and CDR3 amino acid sequence. Percentage overlap between repertoires was calculated by dividing the number of shared unique clonotypes by the size of the smaller repertoire. Repertoire richness was assessed with RTK rarefaction, the Chao1 estimator, and Recon v2.1 estimates of unobserved clonotypes. Generation probabilities for all TCRbeta clonotypes obtained by the gDNA method from a handful of donors were computed using OLGA. TCRdb took this table from immuneACCESS and kept in-frame rearrangements with V and J called. Such tables lack part of the clones; where checked against another copy, unresolved V genes explain under half of the gap, and the rest is unexplained. Clone size and the V and J calls come from that table; the DNA yielded D and trimming. The sample data list hundreds of thousands of clones, and approximately 96% of these were observed just once. Clones ranked in the top ten supply 0.11% of the sample.

The sequencing input was naive CD8+ T cells sorted from blood. This sample's cell subset or site label indicates: CD45RA+CCR7+. This receptor chain uses TRBV5-6 and TRBJ2-7; 8 bases in between match TRBD2. The receptor's source is a woman aged 30 to 39 in good health. The bases read TGTGCCAGCAGCCCTGGTTCGGGGGGGTACGAGCAGTACTTC. Its translation reads: CASSPGSGGYEQYF. The entire variable domain, with the stretches around the CDR3 drawn from the reference TRBV5-6 and TRBJ2-7 proteins, is DAGVTQSPTHLIKTRGQQVTLRCSPKSGHDTVSWYQQALGQGPQFIFQYYEEEERQRGNFPDRFSGHQFPNYSSELNVNALLLGDSALYLCASSPGSGGYEQYFGPGTRLTVT.